The entry below describes one T cell receptor beta chain. Study processing details: Amplifying reference gene primers gave estimates of nucleated cell counts. Produced via immunoSEQ multiplex PCR; TCRdb's table is partial and in-frame only. V and J calls and clone size are copied from that table; D and trimming were computed from the DNA. The sample records 93,000 or so clones, over 75% being singletons. The sample is drawn from a study of blood T cell repertoires in COVID-19. Study as a whole: Italy, Spain and the United States were the sources of the convalescent and acute COVID-19 samples. T cells, B-cell-depleted T cells, or PBMCs provided the cDNA or gDNA that served as material.

The CDR3 consists of 15 residues. With 4 bases clipped from V and 6 bases from J, the junction kept 9 bases outside the gene matches. The V gene's germline CDR1 is SQVTM and CDR2 ANQGSEA. This receptor was obtained from a human donor in a cohort sampled during active or convalescent COVID-19. The rearrangement joins TRBV29-1 to TRBJ2-3; 11 bases map to TRBD2. Material for sequencing was peripheral blood. The CDR3 DNA reads TGCAGCGTTGCCGAGACTAGCGGGGCCAGGGATACGCAGTATTTT. It yields the protein CSVAETSGARDTQYF.